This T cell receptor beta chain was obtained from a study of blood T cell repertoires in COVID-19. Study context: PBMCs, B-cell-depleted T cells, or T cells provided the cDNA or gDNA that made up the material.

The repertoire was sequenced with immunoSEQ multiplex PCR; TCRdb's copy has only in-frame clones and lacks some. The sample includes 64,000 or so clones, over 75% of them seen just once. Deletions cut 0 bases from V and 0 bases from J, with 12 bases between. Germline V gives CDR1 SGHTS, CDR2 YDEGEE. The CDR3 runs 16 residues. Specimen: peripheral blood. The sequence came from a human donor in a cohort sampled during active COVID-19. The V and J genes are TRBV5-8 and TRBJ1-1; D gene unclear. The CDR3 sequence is CASSLGAPLMNTEAFF. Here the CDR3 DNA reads TGTGCCAGCAGCTTGGGGGCGCCCCTCATGAACACTGAAGCTTTCTTT.